The source of this T cell receptor (beta chain) is a study of T cells in localized non-small cell lung cancer (dated by TCRdb to 2020 to 2021). Regarding the study in general: The study analyzed T cell repertoires of 236 early-stage NSCLC patients, comparing tumors and uninvolved tumor-adjacent lungs. The cohort comprised roughly 230 treatment-naïve NSCLC patients with resected, localized lung tumors. A mean age of around 69 years was recorded for the NSCLC patients, of whom under 150 were male and over 100 were female. What the study reported, not specific to this receptor: Uninvolved tumor-adjacent lung showed the highest T cell clonality, higher than tumor, which suggests more focused antigenic responses in the uninvolved tumor-adjacent lung. A median of about 61 of the top 100 tumor clones turned up in the paired uninvolved adjacent lung, and roughly 30 of those clones also ranked among the top 100 of that same adjacent lung. Because multi-region tumor sequencing was not done, intratumor heterogeneity could not be ruled out. Longer overall survival was associated with higher T cell density in blood, whereas shorter survival was associated with higher clonality in adjacent lung. Because the study design was exploratory, TCR variables were selected using unadjusted p-values without false-discovery rate correction.

At diagnosis, tumor, uninvolved tumor-adjacent lung and peripheral blood were collected and then preserved as a mix of FFPE and fresh-frozen material. For TCR repertoire profiling, blood samples were analyzed in the form of peripheral blood mononuclear cells. With respect to this clone: No cognate antigen has been identified for it. Per-nucleotide qualities are absent, and no much larger clonotype sits a single base away.

TCR beta CDR3 regions were sequenced from DNA using the immunoSEQ Assay. In the paper's pipeline: T cell density was computed as TCR beta template counts normalized to usable DNA estimated by amplifying housekeeping genes. The preseqR package was used to estimate richness by extrapolating to 400,000 templates for PBMC samples and to 120,000 templates for tissue samples. Clonality was taken to be one minus Pielou's evenness. Tissue-enriched TCRs were identified through differential abundance testing performed on productive amino-acid clonotypes, with a minimum total count of 5 and an alpha of 0.1. The Jaccard Index and the Morisita Overlap Index were used to quantify repertoire overlap between compartments. TCR beta CDR3s were clustered by GLIPH together with public tetramer-defined viral CDR3s, and at least three viral sequences plus V-gene enrichment were required for viral motifs. What TCRdb holds here is the immuneACCESS table cut down to in-frame rearrangements. Part of the clones is not present; checked against another copy, under half of the missing clones reflect an unresolved V gene, and the others are unexplained. Clone size and V and J calls were adopted from that table, with D and trimming inferred from the DNA. Counted in this sample were 15,000 to 20,000 clones; 65% to 85% of them appeared once. The ten largest clonotypes hold about 32% of the sample.

Sequences MNHEY (CDR1) and SMNVEV (CDR2) are obtained from the germline V gene (reference sequence). Trimming takes 5 bases off V and 1 base off J; junction bases not matched to a gene: 3. The CDR3 starts with the cysteine, ends with the phenylalanine, and has 14 residues. Kept here is only the CDR3 DNA, which spans 42 bases and is read in frame from base 1. Sequences were derived from peripheral blood, sampled before any cancer treatment. The sequence joins TRBV27 to TRBJ2-3, with TRBD1 matching 7 junction bases. This sequence was found in a male donor at least 60 years old with stage III lung adenocarcinoma. The DNA reads TGTGCCAGCAGTACAGGGGTCCGCACAGATACGCAGTATTTT. Translated, it reads CASSTGVRTDTQYF.